Each of the 30 T cell receptor beta chains below was sequenced from the same sample in a study of cytomegalovirus exposure and HLA in healthy donors. Only in-frame clones appear in the TCRdb table, and some are missing; sequencing was by immunoSEQ multiplex PCR. Of 180,000 or so clones in the sample, approximately 80% were seen once. The source material was PBMCs. The receptors derive from a woman aged 30 to 39 in good health and CMV-seropositive.

This chain joins TRBV25-1 and TRBJ1-2; 8 bases agree with TRBD1. Losses at the gene ends were 4 bases for V and 8 bases for J; bases not matched to a gene: 12. The CDR3 runs 15 residues. The V gene's germline CDR1 is MGHDK and CDR2 SYGVNS. The DNA for the CDR3 is TGTGCCAGCAGTGGGGGACAGGACCCTTCTCAGGGCTACACCTTC. Translation gives CASSGGQDPSQGYTF.

The chain links TRBV29-1 to TRBJ2-3, with 7 bases identical to TRBD1. J was trimmed by 5 bases and V by 2 bases; bases with no gene match: 7. Germline assignment: CDR1 SQVTM and CDR2 ANQGSEA. The CDR3 spans 14 residues. CDR3 DNA: TGCAGCGTTGAACTTGGACAGGTGGGAGATACGCAGTATTTT. Translated, it gives CSVELGQVGDTQYF.

There are a few counts of this clone. The V call is TRBV28, the J call TRBJ1-5, with D tentatively TRBD1 (6 bases). V lost 6 bases and J lost 6, with 15 bases in between. The CDR3 is 14 amino acids. Germline V CDR1 and CDR2: MDHEN, SYDVKM. The CDR3 loop is CASRRQVSGQPQHF. CDR3 coding DNA: TGTGCCAGCAGGCGACAGGTGAGCGGTCAGCCCCAGCATTTT. Together with reference TRBV28 and TRBJ1-5, the CDR3 gives the full variable domain: DVKVTQSSRYLVKRTGEKVFLECVQDMDHENMFWYRQDPGLGLRLIYFSYDVKMKEKGDIPEGYSVSREKKERFSLILESASTNQTSMYLCASRRQVSGQPQHFGDGTRLSIL.

Only one count was recorded for this clone. The rearrangement uses TRBV9 and TRBJ1-3; D possibly corresponds to TRBD1 (5 bases). Germline-derived CDR1 and CDR2 are SGDLS and YYNGEE. This CDR3 contains 14 residues. Trimming took 3 bases from V and 0 from J, leaving 7 bases between them. Here the CDR3 DNA reads TGTGCCAGCAGCGGAAGGGGCTCTGGAAACACCATATATTTT. Its protein is CASSGRGSGNTIYF.

V usage is TRBV14 and J usage is TRBJ2-5; 7 positions agree with TRBD2. V was clipped by 0 bases and J by 5 bases; unmatched bases: 15. The CDR3 sequence is 18 residues long. Germline values: CDR1 SGHDN, CDR2 FVKESK. The CDR3 bases are TGTGCCAGCAGCCAAGAGGGTCCTTTTCGGCGGGAGTATGAGACCCAGTACTTC. This sequence encodes CASSQEGPFRREYETQYF.

V usage is TRBV15 and J usage is TRBJ2-7, with D possibly being TRBD2 (5 bases). The CDR3 totals 13 residues. Germline V gene lookup returns CDR1 LNHNV and CDR2 YYDKDF (reference sequence). Trimming cost V 0 bases and J 5 bases, with 8 bases left between them. The CDR3 spells CATSRDTRDEQYF. The CDR3 bases are TGTGCCACCAGCAGAGATACTAGGGACGAGCAGTACTTC.

This clone was seen only once. V is TRBV18 and J is TRBJ1-2; TRBD1 matches at 9 bases. V shed 4 bases, J shed 4 bases, and the junction held 7 bases outside the gene matches. This CDR3 spans 15 amino acids. Per the germline V gene, CDR1 is KGHSH and CDR2 is LQKENI. The CDR3 here is CASSRTGEEVYGYTF. CDR3 bases: TGTGCCAGCTCACGGACAGGGGAAGAGGTCTATGGCTACACCTTC. The complete variable domain, with remaining parts taken from reference TRBV18 and TRBJ1-2, reads NAGVMQNPRHLVRRRGQEARLRCSPMKGHSHVYWYRQLPEEGLKFMVYLQKENIIDESGMPKERFSAEFPKEGPSILRIQQVVRGDSAAYFCASSRTGEEVYGYTFGSGTRLTVV.

The sample holds one count of this clone. The chain uses TRBV6-5 and TRBJ2-7, with 10 bases identical to TRBD1. The J segment lost 6 bases and the V segment lost 5 bases, leaving 7 bases of the junction unmatched. In germline, CDR1 is MNHEY, CDR2 SVGAGI. The CDR3 has 14 amino acids. The CDR3 loop reads CASSVDRGRGEQYF. The CDR3 nucleotides are TGTGCCAGCAGTGTCGACAGGGGGCGCGGCGAGCAGTACTTC.

This clone was detected once. V and J are TRBV4-1 and TRBJ1-2; TRBD1 matches at 11 bases. The J segment lost 6 bases and the V segment lost 0 bases, leaving 6 bases of the junction unmatched. The CDR3 has 16 residues. The germline V gene encodes CDR1 MGHRA and CDR2 YSYEKL. CDR3 sequence: CASSQEPGQGANGYTF. CDR3 bases: TGCGCCAGCAGCCAAGAACCAGGACAGGGGGCGAATGGCTACACCTTC.

The V and J genes are TRBV4-1 and TRBJ2-1, with D possibly being TRBD1 (6 bases). The CDR3 runs to 13 residues. CDR1 is MGHRA, CDR2 YSYEKL, per germline. V was cut by 5 bases and J by 6 bases, with 11 bases left in between. The CDR3 protein is CASSGQNFNEQFF. CDR3 coding DNA: TGCGCCAGCAGCGGACAGAACTTCAATGAGCAGTTCTTC.

This clone was recorded a few times. The chain employs TRBV5-4 and TRBJ2-7; unclear D gene. This CDR3 has 15 amino acids. Germline values: CDR1 SGHNT, CDR2 YYREEE (reference sequence). V lost 0 bases to trimming and J lost 5 bases, with 15 bases between them. As DNA, the CDR3 is TGTGCCAGCAGCTTGGCCATGGCAGATCAAGACGAGCAGTACTTC. Residues: CASSLAMADQDEQYF.

V usage is TRBV19 and J usage is TRBJ2-3, with 8 nucleotides matching TRBD1. The germline V gene encodes CDR1 LNHDA and CDR2 SQIVND (reference sequence). The J segment lost 10 bases and the V segment lost 4 bases, leaving 13 bases of the junction unmatched. The CDR3 covers 15 residues. The CDR3 reads CASSNQGAKGQPQYF. CDR3 in DNA: TGTGCCAGTAGTAACCAGGGGGCGAAGGGTCAGCCGCAGTATTTT.

The rearrangement joins TRBV5-1 to TRBJ2-2, with D possibly TRBD2 on 7 matching bases. From germline, CDR1 is SGHRS and CDR2 YFSETQ. The CDR3 has 16 amino acids. Trimming pared 0 bases from V and 3 bases from J, leaving 12 bases between. The CDR3 sequence is CASSLDGRGYTGELFF. The CDR3 DNA reads TGCGCCAGCAGCTTGGATGGGAGGGGGTACACCGGGGAGCTGTTTTTT.

This clone was observed a few times. A junction end diverges from the germline sequence, so it may reflect a read error. The genes are TRBV27 and TRBJ2-7; TRBD2 matches 13 bases. There are 13 residues in the CDR3. CDR1 and CDR2 from the germline V gene are MNHEY and SMNVEV (reference sequence). In nucleotides, the CDR3 is TGTGCCAGCAGTTGGGGACTAGCGGGAACCGAGCACTTC. Translating it yields CASSWGLAGTEHF.

The rearrangement joins TRBV6-5 to TRBJ2-7, with D perhaps TRBD1 (5 bases). V lost 5 bases and J lost 5, with 16 bases in between. CDR1 MNHEY and CDR2 SVGAGI come from the germline V gene. This CDR3 has 14 amino acids. The CDR3 spells CASSRDSSRHEQYF. CDR3 DNA: TGTGCCAGCAGTAGAGACAGTTCTCGACACGAGCAGTACTTC.

CDR3 sequence: CASSRERGTDTQYF. The CDR3, as DNA: TGTGCCAGCAGTCGAGAGCGGGGTACAGATACGCAGTATTTT. The chain is built from TRBV6-5 and TRBJ2-3; 7 bases line up with TRBD2. Germline loops: CDR1 MNHEY, CDR2 SVGAGI. This CDR3 has 14 amino acids. The V gene end was trimmed by 5 bases and the J gene end by 3 bases; junction bases not matched to a gene: 5.

This chain uses TRBV6-5 with TRBJ2-7; 12 nucleotides align to TRBD2. V lost 4 bases to trimming and J lost 9 bases; unmatched junction nucleotides: 13. Germline V CDR1 and CDR2: MNHEY, SVGAGI. CDR3 size: 16 residues. The chain's CDR3 is CASSFRTSGMVTMQYF. CDR3 DNA sequence: TGTGCCAGCAGTTTCAGGACTAGCGGGATGGTTACGATGCAGTACTTC.

This clone was seen more than once but under ten times. The chain carries TRBV5-1 and TRBJ1-1, with no clear D. The CDR3 contains 14 residues. Germline V gives CDR1 SGHRS, CDR2 YFSETQ. The ends were cut back, 4 bases at V and 2 bases at J, with 12 bases in the middle. This chain's CDR3 is CASSDITSNTEAFF. CDR3 DNA sequence: TGCGCCAGCAGCGACATAACTAGCAACACTGAAGCTTTCTTT.

In its sample, this clone was seen once. V usage is TRBV6-1 and J usage is TRBJ2-3, with D possibly TRBD1 on 5 matching bases. Trimming pared 2 bases from V and 6 bases from J, leaving 9 bases between. The CDR3 extends over 13 amino acids. CDR1 is MNHNS and CDR2 is SASEGT in the germline V gene. The CDR3 nucleotides read TGTGCCAGCAGTGAATCAGGGTCCGATACGCAGTATTTT. It codes for CASSESGSDTQYF.

This chain connects TRBV11-1 to TRBJ1-1; no clear D. V was shortened by 6 bases and J by 0 bases, with 8 bases between the two germline ends. In germline, CDR1 is SGHAT, CDR2 FQDESV (reference sequence). The CDR3 length is 13 residues. CDR3 loop: CASRQPMNTEAFF. The CDR3 DNA follows: TGTGCCAGCAGACAGCCCATGAACACTGAAGCTTTCTTT.

CDR3 sequence (DNA): TGTGCCAGCGTGACACAGGGCAATTGGGGCTACACCTTC. Encoded protein: CASVTQGNWGYTF. J is TRBJ1-2 and V is TRBV2; D might be TRBD1 (6 bases). This CDR3 comprises 13 residues. V gave up 8 bases and J gave up 8 bases, with 18 bases separating them. CDR1 is SNHLY, CDR2 FYNNEI, per germline.

The V gene is TRBV5-1, the J gene TRBJ2-1, with D uncertain. The CDR3 is 17 amino acids. Trimming took 2 bases from V and 9 from J, leaving 24 bases between them. CDR1 and CDR2 from the germline V gene are SGHRS and YFSETQ. In nucleotides, the CDR3 is TGCGCCAGCAGCTTTCCGTCGAGGCAGAGGCACGGCGGTGAGCAGTTCTTC. This gives the protein CASSFPSRQRHGGEQFF.

The J gene is TRBJ1-2, the V gene TRBV28; 7 bases are a match to TRBD1. From germline, CDR1 is MDHEN and CDR2 SYDVKM. V shed 1 base, J shed 6 bases, and the junction held 11 bases outside the gene matches. The CDR3 sequence is 16 residues long. The CDR3 DNA sequence: TGTGCCAGCAGTTTATCCCCCCTCGGAGGGGGCGATGGCTACACCTTC. Its translation: CASSLSPLGGGDGYTF.

This clone was counted between two and nine times. This CDR3 reads CASSTRQGTHEQYF. The CDR3, as DNA: TGTGCCAGTAGTACTCGACAGGGGACCCACGAGCAGTACTTC. The chain carries TRBV19 and TRBJ2-7, with 8 bases fitting TRBD1. The CDR3 runs 14 residues. V was clipped by 4 bases and J by 5 bases; unmatched bases: 7. The germline V gene encodes CDR1 LNHDA and CDR2 SQIVND (reference sequence).

The chain combines TRBV5-5 with TRBJ1-1; D perhaps matches TRBD1 (5 bases). This CDR3 has 14 amino acids. Trimming removed 3 bases from V and 2 bases from J, with 11 bases in between. CDR1 and CDR2 (germline): SGHKS, YYEKEE (reference sequence). The chain's CDR3 is CASSSQGINTEAFF. The CDR3 DNA follows: TGTGCCAGCAGCTCCCAGGGAATTAACACTGAAGCTTTCTTT.

As DNA, the CDR3 is TGTGCCAGCAGTTACTCGAGACCCGAAGCAGGGCATGGCTACACCTTC. This encodes CASSYSRPEAGHGYTF. J is TRBJ1-2 and V is TRBV6-6, with D perhaps TRBD1 (5 bases). The CDR3 contains 16 residues. Germline CDR1 is MNHNY and CDR2 is SVGAGI (reference sequence). Trimming removed 0 bases at V and 6 bases at J, with 17 bases between.

The chain carries TRBV9 and TRBJ2-1; 8 bases line up with TRBD2. V lost 6 bases and J lost 8; bases outside the gene matches: 13. CDR1 and CDR2 from the germline V gene are SGDLS and YYNGEE. CDR3 length: 15 amino acids. The DNA of the CDR3 is TGTGCCAGCAAAAAAGCGCCGAGGACTAGCCATGAGCAGTTCTTC. Protein: CASKKAPRTSHEQFF.

V usage is TRBV29-1 and J usage is TRBJ2-1; 9 nucleotides match TRBD2. The CDR3 is 12 residues long. Germline CDR1 is SQVTM and CDR2 is ANQGSEA. The V and J ends lost 4 bases and 14 bases, in that order; junction bases with no gene match: 9. The CDR3 here is CSVVTGASGKFF. In nucleotides, the CDR3 is TGCAGCGTTGTTACGGGGGCTAGCGGGAAGTTCTTC.

J is TRBJ2-7 and V is TRBV6-5; possibly TRBD2 for D (5 bases). The CDR3 sequence is 13 residues long. The germline CDR1 and CDR2 sequences are MNHEY and SVGAGI. V gave up 6 bases and J gave up 1 base, with 10 bases separating them. The CDR3 coding sequence is TGTGCCAGCAGCCTCGGGGAGTCCTACGAGCAGTACTTC. Protein: CASSLGESYEQYF.

The chain uses TRBV19 and TRBJ2-1, with D unclear. This CDR3 is 13 amino acids long. Germline loops: CDR1 LNHDA, CDR2 SQIVND (reference sequence). The V and J ends lost 5 bases and 5 bases respectively, with 10 bases between them. The CDR3 loop reads CASSAMINNEQFF. DNA of the CDR3: TGTGCCAGTAGTGCGATGATAAACAATGAGCAGTTCTTC.